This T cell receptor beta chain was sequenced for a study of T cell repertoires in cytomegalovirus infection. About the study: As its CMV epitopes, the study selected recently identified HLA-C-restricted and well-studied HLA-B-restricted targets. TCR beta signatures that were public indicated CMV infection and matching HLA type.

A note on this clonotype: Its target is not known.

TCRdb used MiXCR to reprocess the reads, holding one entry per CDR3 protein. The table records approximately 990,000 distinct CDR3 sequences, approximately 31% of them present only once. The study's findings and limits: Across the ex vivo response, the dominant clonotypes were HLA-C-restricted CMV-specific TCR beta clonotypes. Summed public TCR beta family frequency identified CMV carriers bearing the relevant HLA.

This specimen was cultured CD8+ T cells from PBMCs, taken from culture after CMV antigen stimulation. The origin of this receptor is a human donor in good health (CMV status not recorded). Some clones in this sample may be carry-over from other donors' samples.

This CDR3 reads CASSSTGFEYEQYF. The CDR3 nucleotides are TGTGCCAGCAGCTCCACAGGGTTTGAATACGAGCAGTACTTC. The chain combines TRBV5-4 with TRBJ2-7; TRBD1 might be the D (6 bases). V lost 3 bases to trimming and J lost 4 bases, with 14 bases between them. CDR3 length: 14 residues. Germline loops: CDR1 SGHNT, CDR2 YYREEE (reference sequence).